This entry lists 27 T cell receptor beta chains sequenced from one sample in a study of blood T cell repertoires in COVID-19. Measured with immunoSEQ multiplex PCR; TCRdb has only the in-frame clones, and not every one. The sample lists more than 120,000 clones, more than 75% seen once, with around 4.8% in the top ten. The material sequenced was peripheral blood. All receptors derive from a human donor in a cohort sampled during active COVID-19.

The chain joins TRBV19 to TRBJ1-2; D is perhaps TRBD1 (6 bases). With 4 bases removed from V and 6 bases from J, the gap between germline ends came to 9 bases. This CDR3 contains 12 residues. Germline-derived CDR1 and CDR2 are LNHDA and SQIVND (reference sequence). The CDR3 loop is CASSNRDNGYTF. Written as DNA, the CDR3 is TGTGCCAGTAGTAACAGGGATAATGGCTACACCTTC. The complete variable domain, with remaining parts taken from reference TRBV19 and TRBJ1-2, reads DGGITQSPKYLFRKEGQNVTLSCEQNLNHDAMYWYRQDPGQGLRLIYYSQIVNDFQKGDIAEGYSVSREKKESFPLTVTSAQKNPTAFYLCASSNRDNGYTFGSGTRLTVV.

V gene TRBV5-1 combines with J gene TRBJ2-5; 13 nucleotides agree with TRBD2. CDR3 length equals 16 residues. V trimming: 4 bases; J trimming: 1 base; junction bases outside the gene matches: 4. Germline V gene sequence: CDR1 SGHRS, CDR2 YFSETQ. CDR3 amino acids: CASSPGTSGVQETQYF. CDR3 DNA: TGCGCCAGCAGCCCCGGGACTAGCGGGGTCCAAGAGACCCAGTACTTC.

The CDR3 protein is CASSSREGNSPLHF. The DNA of the CDR3 is TGTGCCAGCAGTTCTCGGGAGGGAAATTCACCCCTCCACTTT. The chain recombines TRBV6-5 with TRBJ1-6, with D uncertain. Germline values: CDR1 MNHEY, CDR2 SVGAGI. The V end was cut by 4 bases, the J end by 7 bases, with 11 bases between. The CDR3 runs 14 residues.

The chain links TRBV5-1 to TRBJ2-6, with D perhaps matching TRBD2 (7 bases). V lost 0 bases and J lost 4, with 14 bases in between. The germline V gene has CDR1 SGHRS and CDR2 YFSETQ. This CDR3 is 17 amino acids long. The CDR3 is CASSLVPGGGGANVLTF. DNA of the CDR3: TGCGCCAGCAGCTTGGTCCCGGGGGGCGGGGGGGCCAACGTCCTGACTTTC.

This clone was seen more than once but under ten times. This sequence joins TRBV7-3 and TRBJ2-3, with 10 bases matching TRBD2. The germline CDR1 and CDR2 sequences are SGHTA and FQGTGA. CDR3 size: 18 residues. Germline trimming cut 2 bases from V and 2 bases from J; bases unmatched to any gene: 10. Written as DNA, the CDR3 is TGTGCCAGCAGCTTATCACCCTTAGCGGGGGGAATCACAGATACGCAGTATTTT. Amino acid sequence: CASSLSPLAGGITDTQYF.

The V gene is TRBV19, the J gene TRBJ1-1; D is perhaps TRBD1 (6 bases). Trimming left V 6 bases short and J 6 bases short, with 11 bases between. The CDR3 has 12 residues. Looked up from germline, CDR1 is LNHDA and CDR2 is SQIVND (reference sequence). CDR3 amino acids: CASRRQDSEAFF. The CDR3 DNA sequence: TGTGCCAGTAGACGACAGGACTCTGAAGCTTTCTTT.

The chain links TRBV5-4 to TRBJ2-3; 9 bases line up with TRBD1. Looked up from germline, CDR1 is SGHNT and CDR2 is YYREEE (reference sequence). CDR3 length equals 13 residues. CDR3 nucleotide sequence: TGTGTACAGGGGGCGGTGGGCACAGATACGCAGTATTTT. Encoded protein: CVQGAVGTDTQYF.

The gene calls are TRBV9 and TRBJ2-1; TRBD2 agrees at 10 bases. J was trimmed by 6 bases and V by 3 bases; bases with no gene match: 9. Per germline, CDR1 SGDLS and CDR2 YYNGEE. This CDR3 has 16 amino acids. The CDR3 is CASSARSGGAGNEQFF. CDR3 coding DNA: TGTGCCAGCAGCGCCCGAAGCGGGGGGGCCGGCAATGAGCAGTTCTTC.

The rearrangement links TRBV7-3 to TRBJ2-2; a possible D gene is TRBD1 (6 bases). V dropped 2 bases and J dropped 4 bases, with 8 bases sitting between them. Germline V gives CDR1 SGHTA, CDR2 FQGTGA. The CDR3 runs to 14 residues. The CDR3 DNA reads TGTGCCAGCAGCTTACAGGGGCCCACCGGGGAGCTGTTTTTT. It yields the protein CASSLQGPTGELFF. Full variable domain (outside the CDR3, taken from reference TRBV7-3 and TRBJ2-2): GAGVSQTPSNKVTEKGKYVELRCDPISGHTALYWYRQSLGQGPEFLIYFQGTGAADDSGLPNDRFFAVRPEGSVSTLKIQRTERGDSAVYLCASSLQGPTGELFFGEGSRLTVL.

CDR3 sequence (DNA): TGCGCCAGCAGCTTGGATCGGCCGGGGGGTAGACCGCAGTATTTT. It specifies CASSLDRPGGRPQYF. The chain uses TRBV5-1 and TRBJ2-3; TRBD2 matches at 7 bases. J was trimmed by 10 bases and V by 0 bases; bases with no gene match: 11. The CDR3 runs to 15 residues. The germline V gene has CDR1 SGHRS and CDR2 YFSETQ.

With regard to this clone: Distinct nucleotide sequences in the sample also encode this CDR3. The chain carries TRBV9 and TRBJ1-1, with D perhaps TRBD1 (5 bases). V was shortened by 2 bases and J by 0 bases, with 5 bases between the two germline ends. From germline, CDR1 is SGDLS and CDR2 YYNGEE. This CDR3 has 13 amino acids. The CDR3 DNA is TGTGCCAGCAGCGTGACAGTGAACACTGAAGCTTTCTTT. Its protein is CASSVTVNTEAFF.

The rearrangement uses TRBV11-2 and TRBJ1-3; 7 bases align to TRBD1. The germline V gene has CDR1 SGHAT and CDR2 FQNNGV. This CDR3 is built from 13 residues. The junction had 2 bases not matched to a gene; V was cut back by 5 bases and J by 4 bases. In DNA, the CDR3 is TGTGCCAGCAGCGGGACAGCCGGAAACACCATATATTTT. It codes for CASSGTAGNTIYF.

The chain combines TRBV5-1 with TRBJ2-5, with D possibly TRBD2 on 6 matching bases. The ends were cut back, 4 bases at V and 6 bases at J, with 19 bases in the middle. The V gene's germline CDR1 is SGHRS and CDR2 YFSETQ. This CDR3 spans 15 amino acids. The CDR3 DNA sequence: TGCGCCAGCAGCCCAGGTGGTACGGGAGTAAAGACCCAGTACTTC. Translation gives CASSPGGTGVKTQYF.

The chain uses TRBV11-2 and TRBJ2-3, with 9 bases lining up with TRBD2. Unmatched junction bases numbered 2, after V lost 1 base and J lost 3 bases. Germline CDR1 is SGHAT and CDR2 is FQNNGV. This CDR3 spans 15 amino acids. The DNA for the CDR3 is TGTGCCAGCAGCTTAGTAGCGGGAGAGACAGATACGCAGTATTTT. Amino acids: CASSLVAGETDTQYF.

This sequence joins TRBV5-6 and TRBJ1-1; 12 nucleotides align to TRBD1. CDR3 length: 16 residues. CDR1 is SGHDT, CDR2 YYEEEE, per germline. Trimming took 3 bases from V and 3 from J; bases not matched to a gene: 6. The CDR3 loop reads CASSSGQGASDTEAFF. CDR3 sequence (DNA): TGTGCCAGCAGCTCGGGACAGGGGGCTTCAGACACTGAAGCTTTCTTT.

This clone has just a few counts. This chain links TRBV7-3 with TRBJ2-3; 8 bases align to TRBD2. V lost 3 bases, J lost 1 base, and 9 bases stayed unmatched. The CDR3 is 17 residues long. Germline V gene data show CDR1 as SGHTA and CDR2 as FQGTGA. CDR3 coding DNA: TGTGCCAGCAGCTTTCTCTCCGCGGGGGGCCGCACAGATACGCAGTATTTT. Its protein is CASSFLSAGGRTDTQYF.

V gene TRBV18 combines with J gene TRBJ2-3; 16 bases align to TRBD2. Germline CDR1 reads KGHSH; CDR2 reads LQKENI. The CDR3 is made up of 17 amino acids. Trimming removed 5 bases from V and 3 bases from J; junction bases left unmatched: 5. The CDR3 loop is CASSSGTSGRGTDTQYF. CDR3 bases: TGTGCCAGCTCATCGGGGACTAGCGGGAGGGGAACAGATACGCAGTATTTT.

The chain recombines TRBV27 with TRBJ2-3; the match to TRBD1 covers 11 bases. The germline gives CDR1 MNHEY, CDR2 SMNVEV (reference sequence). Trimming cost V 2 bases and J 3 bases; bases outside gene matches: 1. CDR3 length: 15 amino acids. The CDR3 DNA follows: TGTGCCAGCAGTTTAGGACAGGGGGCAACAGATACGCAGTATTTT. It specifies CASSLGQGATDTQYF.

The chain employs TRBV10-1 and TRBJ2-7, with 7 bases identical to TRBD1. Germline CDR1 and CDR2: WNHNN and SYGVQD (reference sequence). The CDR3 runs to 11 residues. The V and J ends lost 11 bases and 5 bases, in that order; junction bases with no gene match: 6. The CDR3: CAVQGMHEQYV. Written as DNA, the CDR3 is TGCGCCGTACAGGGGATGCACGAGCAGTACGTC.

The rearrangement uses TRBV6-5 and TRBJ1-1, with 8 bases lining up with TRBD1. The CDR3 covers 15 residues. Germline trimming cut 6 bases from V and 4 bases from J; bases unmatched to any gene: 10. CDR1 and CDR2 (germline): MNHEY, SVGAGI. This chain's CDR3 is CASRKDRGWGTEAFF. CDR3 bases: TGTGCCAGCAGGAAAGACAGGGGCTGGGGCACTGAAGCTTTCTTT.

CDR3 bases: TGTGCCAGCAGCTGGGGACATAACTACGAGCAGTACTTC. This encodes CASSWGHNYEQYF. This chain links TRBV5-6 with TRBJ2-7; a possible D gene is TRBD1 (6 bases). There are 13 residues in the CDR3. CDR1 is SGHDT, CDR2 YYEEEE, per germline. With 3 bases removed from V and 3 bases from J, the gap between germline ends came to 10 bases.

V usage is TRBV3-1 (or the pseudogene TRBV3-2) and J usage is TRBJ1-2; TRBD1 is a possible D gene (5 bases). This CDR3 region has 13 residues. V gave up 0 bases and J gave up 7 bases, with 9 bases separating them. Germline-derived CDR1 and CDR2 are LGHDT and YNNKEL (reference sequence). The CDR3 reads CASSQDRRGGYTF. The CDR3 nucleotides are TGTGCCAGCAGCCAAGATAGGAGGGGTGGCTACACCTTC.

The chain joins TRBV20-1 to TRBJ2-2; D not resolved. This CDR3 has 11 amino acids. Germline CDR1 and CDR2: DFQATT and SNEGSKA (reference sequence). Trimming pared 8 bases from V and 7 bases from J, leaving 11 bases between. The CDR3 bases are TGCAGTACTTCACTAATCGGGGAGCTGTTTTTT. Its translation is CSTSLIGELFF.

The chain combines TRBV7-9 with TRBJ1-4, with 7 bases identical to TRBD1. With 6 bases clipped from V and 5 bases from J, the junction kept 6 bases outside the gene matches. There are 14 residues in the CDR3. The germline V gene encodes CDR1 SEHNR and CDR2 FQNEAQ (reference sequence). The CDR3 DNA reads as TGTGCCAGCAGTCCAGGGGGGTCCAATGAAAAACTGTTTTTT. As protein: CASSPGGSNEKLFF.

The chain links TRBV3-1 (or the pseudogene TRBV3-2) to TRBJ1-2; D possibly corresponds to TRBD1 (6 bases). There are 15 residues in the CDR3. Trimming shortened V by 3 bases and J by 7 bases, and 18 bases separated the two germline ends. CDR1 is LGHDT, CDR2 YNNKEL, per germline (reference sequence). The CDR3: CASSHAGAGDSGYTF. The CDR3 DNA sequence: TGTGCCAGCAGCCATGCAGGGGCCGGCGACTCTGGCTACACCTTC.

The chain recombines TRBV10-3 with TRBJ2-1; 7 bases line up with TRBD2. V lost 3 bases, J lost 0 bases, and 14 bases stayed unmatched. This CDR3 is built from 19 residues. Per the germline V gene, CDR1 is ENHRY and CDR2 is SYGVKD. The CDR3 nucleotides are TGTGCCATCAGTGACGAGGTCGGCCAGGGAGGGGTCTCCTACAATGAGCAGTTCTTC. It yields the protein CAISDEVGQGGVSYNEQFF.

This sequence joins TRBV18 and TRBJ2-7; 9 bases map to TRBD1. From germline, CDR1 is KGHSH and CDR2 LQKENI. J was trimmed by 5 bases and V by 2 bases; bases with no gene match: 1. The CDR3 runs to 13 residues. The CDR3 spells CASSPGTGNEQYF. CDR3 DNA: TGTGCCAGCTCACCAGGGACAGGGAACGAGCAGTACTTC.